One T cell receptor (beta chain) is described in this entry. No antigen is known for it. The CDR3 is 14 amino acids. The V and J ends lost 5 bases and 1 base, in that order; junction bases with no gene match: 5. CDR1 and CDR2 from the germline V gene are SQVTM and ANQGSEA. From blood CD8+ and CD4+ T cells, TCR beta sequences were generated. The CD8+ and CD4+ T cells were isolated magnetically using a negative isolation approach, whereas the TEMRA cells were enriched by FACS. This entry belongs to a study of CD8 T cells in Susac syndrome. RNA in amounts of roughly 0.5 to 1 ug was reverse transcribed with random hexamers. Amplification of the TCR beta CDR3 was carried out by immunoSEQ multiplex PCR, which spanned a total of 54 Vbeta and 13 Jbeta segments. TCRdb re-derived calls from the immunoSEQ multiplex PCR reads in MiXCR, one entry per CDR3 protein. This table has roughly 250,000 distinct CDR3 sequences, almost 97% appearing once.

Overall study results and limits: Repertoires of Susac syndrome CD4+ T cells lacked clonal expansion.

The gene calls are TRBV29-1 and TRBJ2-7, with 10 nucleotides matching TRBD2. The sample was CD4+ T cells from PBMCs. This TCR derives from a human donor with Susac syndrome. This chain's CDR3 is CSVLLAGRSYEQYF. The CDR3, as DNA: TGCAGCGTTCTACTAGCGGGAAGGTCCTACGAGCAGTACTTC.